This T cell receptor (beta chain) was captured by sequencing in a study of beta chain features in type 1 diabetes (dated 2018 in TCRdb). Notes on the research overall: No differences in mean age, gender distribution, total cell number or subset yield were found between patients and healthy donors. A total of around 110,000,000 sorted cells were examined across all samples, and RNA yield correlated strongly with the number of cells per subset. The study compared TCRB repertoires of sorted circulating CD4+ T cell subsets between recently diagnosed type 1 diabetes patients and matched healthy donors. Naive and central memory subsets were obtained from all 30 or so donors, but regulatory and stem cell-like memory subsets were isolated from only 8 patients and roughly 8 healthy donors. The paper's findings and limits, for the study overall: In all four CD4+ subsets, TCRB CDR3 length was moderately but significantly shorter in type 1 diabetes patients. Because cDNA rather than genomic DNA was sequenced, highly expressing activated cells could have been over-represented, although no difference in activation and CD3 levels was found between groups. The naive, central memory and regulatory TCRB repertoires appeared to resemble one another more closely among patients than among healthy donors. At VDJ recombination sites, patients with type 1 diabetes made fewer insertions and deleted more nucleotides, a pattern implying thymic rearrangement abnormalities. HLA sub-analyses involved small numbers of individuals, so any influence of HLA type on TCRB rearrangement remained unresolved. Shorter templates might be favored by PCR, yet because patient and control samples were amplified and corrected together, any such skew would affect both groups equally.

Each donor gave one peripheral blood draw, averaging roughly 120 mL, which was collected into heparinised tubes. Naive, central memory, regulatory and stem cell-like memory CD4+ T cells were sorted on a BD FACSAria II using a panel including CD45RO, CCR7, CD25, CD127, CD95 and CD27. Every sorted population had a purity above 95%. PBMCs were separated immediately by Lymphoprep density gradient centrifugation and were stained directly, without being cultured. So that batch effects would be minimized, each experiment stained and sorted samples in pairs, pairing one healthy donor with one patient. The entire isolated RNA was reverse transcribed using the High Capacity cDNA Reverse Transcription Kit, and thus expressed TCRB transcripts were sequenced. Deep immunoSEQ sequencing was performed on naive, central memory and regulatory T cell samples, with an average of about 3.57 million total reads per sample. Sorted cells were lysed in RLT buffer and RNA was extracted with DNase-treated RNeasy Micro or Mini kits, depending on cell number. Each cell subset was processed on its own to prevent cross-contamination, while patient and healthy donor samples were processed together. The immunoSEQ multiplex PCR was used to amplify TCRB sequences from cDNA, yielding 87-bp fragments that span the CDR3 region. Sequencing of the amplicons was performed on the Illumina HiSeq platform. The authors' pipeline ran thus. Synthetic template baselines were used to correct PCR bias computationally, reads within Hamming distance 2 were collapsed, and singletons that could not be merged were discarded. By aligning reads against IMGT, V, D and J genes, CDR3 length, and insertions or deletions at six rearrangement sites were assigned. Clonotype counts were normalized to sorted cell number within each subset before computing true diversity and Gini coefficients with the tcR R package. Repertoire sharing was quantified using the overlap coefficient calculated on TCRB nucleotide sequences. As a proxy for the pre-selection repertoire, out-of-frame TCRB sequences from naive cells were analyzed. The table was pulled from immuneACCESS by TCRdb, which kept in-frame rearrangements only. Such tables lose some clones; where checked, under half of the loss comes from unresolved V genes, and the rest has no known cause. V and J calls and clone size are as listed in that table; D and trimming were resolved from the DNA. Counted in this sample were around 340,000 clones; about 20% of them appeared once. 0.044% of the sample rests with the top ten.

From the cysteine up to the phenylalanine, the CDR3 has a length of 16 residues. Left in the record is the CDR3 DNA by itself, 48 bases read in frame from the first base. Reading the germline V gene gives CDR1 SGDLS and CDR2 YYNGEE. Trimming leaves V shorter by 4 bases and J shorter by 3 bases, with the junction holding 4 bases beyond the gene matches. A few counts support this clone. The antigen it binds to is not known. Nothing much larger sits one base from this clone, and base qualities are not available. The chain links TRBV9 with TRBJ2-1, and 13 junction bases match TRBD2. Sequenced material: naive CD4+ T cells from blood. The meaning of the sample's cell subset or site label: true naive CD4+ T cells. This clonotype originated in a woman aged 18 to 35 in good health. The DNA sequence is TGTGCCAGCAGCTTAGGACTAGCGGGGGTCTACAATGAGCAGTTCTTC. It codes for CASSLGLAGVYNEQFF.